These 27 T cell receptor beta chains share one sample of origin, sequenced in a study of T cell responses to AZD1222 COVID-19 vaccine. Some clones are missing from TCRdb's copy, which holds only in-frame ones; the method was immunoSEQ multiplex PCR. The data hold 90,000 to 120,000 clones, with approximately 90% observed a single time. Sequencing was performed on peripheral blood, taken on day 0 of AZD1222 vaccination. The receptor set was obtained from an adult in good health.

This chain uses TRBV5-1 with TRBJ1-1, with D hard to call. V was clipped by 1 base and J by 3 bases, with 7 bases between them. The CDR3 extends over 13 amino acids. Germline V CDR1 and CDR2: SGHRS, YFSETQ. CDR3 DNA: TGCGCCAGCAGCTTGCAGCCGGACACTGAAGCTTTCTTT. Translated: CASSLQPDTEAFF.

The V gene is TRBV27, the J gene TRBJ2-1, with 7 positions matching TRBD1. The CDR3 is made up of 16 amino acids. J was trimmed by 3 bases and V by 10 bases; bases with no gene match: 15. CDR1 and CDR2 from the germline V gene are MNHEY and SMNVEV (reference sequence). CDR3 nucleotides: TGTGCCACCCAACCTCGGCAGGGGGTACTCTACAATGAGCAGTTCTTC. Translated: CATQPRQGVLYNEQFF.

CDR3 in DNA: TGCGCCAGCAGCCAAGAAGGACGGGGCAATCAGCCCCAGCATTTT. Translating it yields CASSQEGRGNQPQHF. The chain combines TRBV4-3 with TRBJ1-5; D remains ambiguous. Trimming cost V 0 bases and J 2 bases, with 8 bases left between them. Germline V gene lookup returns CDR1 LGHNA and CDR2 YSLEER. CDR3 size: 15 residues.

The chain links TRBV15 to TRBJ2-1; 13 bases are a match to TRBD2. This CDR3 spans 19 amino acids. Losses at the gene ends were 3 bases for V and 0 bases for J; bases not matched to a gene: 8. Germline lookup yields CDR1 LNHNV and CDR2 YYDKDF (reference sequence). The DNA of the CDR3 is TGTGCCACCAGCAGTGGAGGGACTAGCGGGGCTAGCTCCTACAATGAGCAGTTCTTC. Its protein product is CATSSGGTSGASSYNEQFF.

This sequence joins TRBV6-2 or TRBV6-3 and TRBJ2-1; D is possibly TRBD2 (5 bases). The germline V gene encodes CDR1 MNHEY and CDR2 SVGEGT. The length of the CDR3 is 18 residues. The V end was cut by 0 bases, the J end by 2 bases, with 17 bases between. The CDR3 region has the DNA TGTGCCAGCAGTTACTCGATATCGGCAGCGGCGACCTACAATGAGCAGTTCTTC. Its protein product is CASSYSISAAATYNEQFF.

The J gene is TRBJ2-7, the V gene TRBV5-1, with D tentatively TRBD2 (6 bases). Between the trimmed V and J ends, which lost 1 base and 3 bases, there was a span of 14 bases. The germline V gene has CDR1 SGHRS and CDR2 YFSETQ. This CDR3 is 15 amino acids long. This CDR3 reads CASSLYAGYFYEQYF. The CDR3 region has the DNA TGCGCCAGCAGCTTGTATGCGGGGTACTTCTACGAGCAGTACTTC.

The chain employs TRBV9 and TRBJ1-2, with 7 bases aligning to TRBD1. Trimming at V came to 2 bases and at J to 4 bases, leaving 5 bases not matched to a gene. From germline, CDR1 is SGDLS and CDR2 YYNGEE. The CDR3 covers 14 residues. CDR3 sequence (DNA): TGTGCCAGCAGCGTGTCCCGGACAGGCTATGGCTACACCTTC. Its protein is CASSVSRTGYGYTF.

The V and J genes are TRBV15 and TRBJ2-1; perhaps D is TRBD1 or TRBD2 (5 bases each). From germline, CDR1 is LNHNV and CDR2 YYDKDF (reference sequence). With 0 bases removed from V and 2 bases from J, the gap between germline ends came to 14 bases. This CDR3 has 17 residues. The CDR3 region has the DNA TGTGCCACCAGCAGAGATAGTACAAGGGACCCCTACAATGAGCAGTTCTTC. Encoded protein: CATSRDSTRDPYNEQFF. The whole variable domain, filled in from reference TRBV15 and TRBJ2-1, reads DAMVIQNPRYQVTQFGKPVTLSCSQTLNHNVMYWYQQKSSQAPKLLFHYYDKDFNNEADTPDNFQSRRPNTSFCFLDIRSPGLGDTAMYLCATSRDSTRDPYNEQFFGPGTRLTVL.

CDR3 amino acids: CASSLSSYGYTF. CDR3 nucleotides: TGTGCCAGCAGCTTATCCAGCTATGGCTACACCTTC. The chain combines TRBV5-5 with TRBJ1-2; no reliable D call. Germline CDR1 is SGHKS and CDR2 is YYEKEE (reference sequence). V dropped 2 bases and J dropped 4 bases, with 6 bases sitting between them. CDR3 size: 12 residues.

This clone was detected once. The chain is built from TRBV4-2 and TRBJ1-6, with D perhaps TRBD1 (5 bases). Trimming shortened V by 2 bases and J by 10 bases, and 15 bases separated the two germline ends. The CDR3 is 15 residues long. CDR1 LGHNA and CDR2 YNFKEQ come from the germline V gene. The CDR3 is CASSQPQAVDSPLHF. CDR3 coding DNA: TGTGCCAGCAGCCAACCACAGGCCGTAGACTCACCCCTCCACTTT.

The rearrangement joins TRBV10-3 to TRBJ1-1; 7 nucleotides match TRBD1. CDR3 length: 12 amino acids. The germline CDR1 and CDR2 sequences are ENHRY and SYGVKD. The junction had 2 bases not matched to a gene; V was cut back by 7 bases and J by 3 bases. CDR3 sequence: CAITQGDTEAFF. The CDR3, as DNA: TGTGCCATCACGCAGGGGGACACTGAAGCTTTCTTT.

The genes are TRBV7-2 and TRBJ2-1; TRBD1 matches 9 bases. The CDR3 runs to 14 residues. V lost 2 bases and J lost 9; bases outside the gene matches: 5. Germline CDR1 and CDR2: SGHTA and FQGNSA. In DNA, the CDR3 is TGTGCCAGCAGCTTACGGGGACAGGGAGGTGAGCAGTTCTTC. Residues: CASSLRGQGGEQFF.

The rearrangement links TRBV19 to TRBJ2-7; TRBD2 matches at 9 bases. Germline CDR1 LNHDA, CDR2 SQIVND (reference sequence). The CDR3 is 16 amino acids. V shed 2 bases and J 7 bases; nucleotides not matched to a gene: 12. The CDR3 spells CASSIHPSGEGREQYF. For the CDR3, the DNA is TGTGCCAGTAGTATACATCCTAGCGGGGAAGGAAGGGAGCAGTACTTC.

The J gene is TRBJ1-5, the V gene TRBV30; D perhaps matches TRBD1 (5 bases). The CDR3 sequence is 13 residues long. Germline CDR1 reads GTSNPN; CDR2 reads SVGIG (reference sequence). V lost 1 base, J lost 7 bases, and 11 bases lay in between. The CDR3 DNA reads TGTGCCTGGAGTGGGGGGAGGTACCAGCCCCAGCATTTT. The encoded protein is CAWSGGRYQPQHF.

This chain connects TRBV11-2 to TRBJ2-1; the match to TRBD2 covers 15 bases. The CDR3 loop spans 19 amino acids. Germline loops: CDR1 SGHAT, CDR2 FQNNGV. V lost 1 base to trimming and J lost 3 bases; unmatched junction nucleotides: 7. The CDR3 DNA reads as TGTGCCAGCAGCTTAGGGAGGACTAGCGGGAGGGCCGACTACAATGAGCAGTTCTTC. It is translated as CASSLGRTSGRADYNEQFF.

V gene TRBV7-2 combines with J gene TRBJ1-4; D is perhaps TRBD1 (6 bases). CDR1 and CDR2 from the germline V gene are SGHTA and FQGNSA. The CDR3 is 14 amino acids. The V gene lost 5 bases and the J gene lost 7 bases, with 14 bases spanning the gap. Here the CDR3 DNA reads TGTGCCAGCAGCCTGGGGGACACGGGTGAAAAACTGTTTTTT. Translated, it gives CASSLGDTGEKLFF.

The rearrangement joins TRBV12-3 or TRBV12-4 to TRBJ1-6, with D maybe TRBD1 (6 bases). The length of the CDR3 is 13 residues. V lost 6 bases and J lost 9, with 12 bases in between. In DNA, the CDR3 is TGTGCCAGCAGCCCAGGGGAAGGTTCACCCCTCCACTTT. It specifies CASSPGEGSPLHF.

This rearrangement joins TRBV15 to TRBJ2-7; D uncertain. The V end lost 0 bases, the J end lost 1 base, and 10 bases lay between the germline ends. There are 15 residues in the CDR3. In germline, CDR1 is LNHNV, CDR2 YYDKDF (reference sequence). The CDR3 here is CATSRDTPVSYEQYF. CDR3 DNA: TGTGCCACCAGCAGAGATACGCCGGTTTCCTACGAGCAGTACTTC.

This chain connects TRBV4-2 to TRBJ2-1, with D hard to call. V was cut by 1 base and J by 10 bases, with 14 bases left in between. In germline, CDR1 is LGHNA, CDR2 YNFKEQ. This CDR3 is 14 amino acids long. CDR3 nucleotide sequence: TGTGCCAGCAGCCAAGGGCTTCAAGGCAGCGAGCAGTTCTTC. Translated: CASSQGLQGSEQFF.

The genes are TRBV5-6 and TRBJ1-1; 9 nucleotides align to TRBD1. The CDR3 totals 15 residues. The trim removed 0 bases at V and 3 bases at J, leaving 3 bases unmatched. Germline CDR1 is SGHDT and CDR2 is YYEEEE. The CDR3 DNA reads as TGTGCCAGCAGCTTGGTTACAGGGGGCTACACTGAAGCTTTCTTT. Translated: CASSLVTGGYTEAFF.

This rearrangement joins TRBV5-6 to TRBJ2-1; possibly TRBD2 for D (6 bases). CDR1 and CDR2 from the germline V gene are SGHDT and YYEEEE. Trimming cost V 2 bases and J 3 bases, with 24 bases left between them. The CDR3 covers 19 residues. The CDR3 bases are TGTGCCAGCAGCTTAGGTTCGGCCACCGGCGGGACGTTCTACAATGAGCAGTTCTTC. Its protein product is CASSLGSATGGTFYNEQFF.

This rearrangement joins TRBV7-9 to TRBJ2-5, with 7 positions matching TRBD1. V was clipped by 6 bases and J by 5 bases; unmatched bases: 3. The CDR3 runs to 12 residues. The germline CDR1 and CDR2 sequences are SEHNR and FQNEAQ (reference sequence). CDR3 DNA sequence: TGTGCCAGCAGTCCACAGGGGGAGACCCAGTACTTC. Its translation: CASSPQGETQYF. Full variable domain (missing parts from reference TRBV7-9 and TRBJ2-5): DTGVSQNPRHKITKRGQNVTFRCDPISEHNRLYWYRQTLGQGPEFLTYFQNEAQLEKSRLLSDRFSAERPKGSFSTLEIQRTEQGDSAMYLCASSPQGETQYFGPGTRLLVL.

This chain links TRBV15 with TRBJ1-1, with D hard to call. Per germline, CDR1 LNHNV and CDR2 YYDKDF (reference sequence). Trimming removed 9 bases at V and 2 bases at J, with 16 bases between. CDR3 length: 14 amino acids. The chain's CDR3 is CATLSAGRNTEAFF. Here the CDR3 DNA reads TGTGCCACTTTAAGCGCCGGACGTAACACTGAAGCTTTCTTT. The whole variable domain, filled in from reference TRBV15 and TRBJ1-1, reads DAMVIQNPRYQVTQFGKPVTLSCSQTLNHNVMYWYQQKSSQAPKLLFHYYDKDFNNEADTPDNFQSRRPNTSFCFLDIRSPGLGDTAMYLCATLSAGRNTEAFFGQGTRLTVV.

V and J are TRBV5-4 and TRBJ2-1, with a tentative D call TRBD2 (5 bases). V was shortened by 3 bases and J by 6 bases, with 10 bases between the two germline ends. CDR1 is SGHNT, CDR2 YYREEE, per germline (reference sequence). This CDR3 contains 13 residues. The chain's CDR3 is CASSWTWGNEQFF. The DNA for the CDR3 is TGTGCCAGCAGCTGGACTTGGGGCAATGAGCAGTTCTTC. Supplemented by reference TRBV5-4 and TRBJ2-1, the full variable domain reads ETGVTQSPTHLIKTRGQQVTLRCSSQSGHNTVSWYQQALGQGPQFIFQYYREEENGRGNFPPRFSGLQFPNYSSELNVNALELDDSALYLCASSWTWGNEQFFGPGTRLTVL.

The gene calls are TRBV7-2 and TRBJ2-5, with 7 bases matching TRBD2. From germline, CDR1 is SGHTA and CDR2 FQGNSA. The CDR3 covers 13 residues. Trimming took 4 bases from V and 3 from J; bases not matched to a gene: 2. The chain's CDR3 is CASSWTRKETQYF. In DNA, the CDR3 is TGTGCCAGCAGCTGGACTAGAAAAGAGACCCAGTACTTC.

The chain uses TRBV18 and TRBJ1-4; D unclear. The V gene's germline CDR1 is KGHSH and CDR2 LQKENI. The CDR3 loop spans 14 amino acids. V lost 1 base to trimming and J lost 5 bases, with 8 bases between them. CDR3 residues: CASSPRATNEKLFF. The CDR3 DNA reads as TGTGCCAGCTCACCACGGGCTACAAATGAAAAACTGTTTTTT.

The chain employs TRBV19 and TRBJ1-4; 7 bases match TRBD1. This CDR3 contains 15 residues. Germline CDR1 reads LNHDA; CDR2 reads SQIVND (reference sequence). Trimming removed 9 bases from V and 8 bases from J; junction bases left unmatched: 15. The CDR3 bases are TGTGCCAGCTCCACCATAGGGGGCCTTATCGAAAAACTGTTTTTT. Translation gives CASSTIGGLIEKLFF.